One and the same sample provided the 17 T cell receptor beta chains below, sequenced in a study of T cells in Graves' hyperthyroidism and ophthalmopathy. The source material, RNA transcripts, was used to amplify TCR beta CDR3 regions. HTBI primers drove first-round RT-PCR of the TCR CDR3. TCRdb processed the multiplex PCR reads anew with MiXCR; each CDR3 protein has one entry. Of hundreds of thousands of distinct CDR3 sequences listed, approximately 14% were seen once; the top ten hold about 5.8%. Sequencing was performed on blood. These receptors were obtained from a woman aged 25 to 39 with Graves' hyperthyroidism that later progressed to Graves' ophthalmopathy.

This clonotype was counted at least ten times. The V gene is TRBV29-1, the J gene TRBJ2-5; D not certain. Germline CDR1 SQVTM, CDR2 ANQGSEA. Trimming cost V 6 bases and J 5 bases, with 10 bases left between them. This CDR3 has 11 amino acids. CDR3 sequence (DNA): TGCAGCGTCCCCCTGGCGGAGACCCAGTACTTC. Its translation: CSVPLAETQYF.

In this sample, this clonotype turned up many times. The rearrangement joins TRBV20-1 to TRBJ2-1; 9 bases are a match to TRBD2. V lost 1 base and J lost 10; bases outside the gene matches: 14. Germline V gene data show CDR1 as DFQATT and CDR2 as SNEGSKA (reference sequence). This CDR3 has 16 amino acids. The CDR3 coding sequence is TGCAGTGCTAGAGCTCGACTTACGGCGCTAGCGGGGGAGCAGTTCTTC. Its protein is CSARARLTALAGEQFF.

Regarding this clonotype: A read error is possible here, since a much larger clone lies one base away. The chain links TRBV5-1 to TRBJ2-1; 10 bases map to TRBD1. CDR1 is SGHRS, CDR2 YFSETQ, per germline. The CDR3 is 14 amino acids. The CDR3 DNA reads TGCGCCAGCAGCACCGGGACAGGGGACAATGAGCAGTGCTTC. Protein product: CASSTGTGDNEQCF. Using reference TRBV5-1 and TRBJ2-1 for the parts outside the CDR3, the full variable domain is KAGVTQTPRYLIKTRGQQVTLSCSPISGHRSVSWYQQTPGQGLQFLFEYFSETQRNKGNFPGRFSGRQFSNSRSEMNVSTLELGDSALYLCASSTGTGDNEQCFGPGTRLTVL.

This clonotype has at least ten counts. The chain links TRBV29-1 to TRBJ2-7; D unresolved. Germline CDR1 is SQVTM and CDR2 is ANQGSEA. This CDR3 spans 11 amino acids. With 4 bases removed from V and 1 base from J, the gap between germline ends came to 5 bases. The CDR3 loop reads CSVAGSYEQYF. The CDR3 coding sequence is TGCAGCGTTGCGGGTTCCTACGAGCAGTACTTC.

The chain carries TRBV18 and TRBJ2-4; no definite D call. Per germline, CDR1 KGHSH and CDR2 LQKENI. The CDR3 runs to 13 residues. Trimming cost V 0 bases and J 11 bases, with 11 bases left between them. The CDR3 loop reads CASSPPPPSVQYF. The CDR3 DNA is TGTGCCAGCTCACCACCGCCGCCGTCGGTTCAGTACTTC.

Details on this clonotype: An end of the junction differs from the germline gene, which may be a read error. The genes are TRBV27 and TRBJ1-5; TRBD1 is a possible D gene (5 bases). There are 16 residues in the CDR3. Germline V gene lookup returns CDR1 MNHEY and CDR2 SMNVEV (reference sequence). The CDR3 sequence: CASSTQTWDFNQPPHF. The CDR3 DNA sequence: TGTGCCAGCAGCACCCAAACCTGGGACTTCAATCAGCCCCCGCATTTT.

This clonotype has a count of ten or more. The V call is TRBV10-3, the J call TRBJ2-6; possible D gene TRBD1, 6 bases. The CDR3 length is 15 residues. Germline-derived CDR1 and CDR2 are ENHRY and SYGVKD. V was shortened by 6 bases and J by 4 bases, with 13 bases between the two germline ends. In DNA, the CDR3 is TGTGCCATCAGGATACAGGGTATGGGGGCCAACGTCCTGACTTTC. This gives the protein CAIRIQGMGANVLTF.

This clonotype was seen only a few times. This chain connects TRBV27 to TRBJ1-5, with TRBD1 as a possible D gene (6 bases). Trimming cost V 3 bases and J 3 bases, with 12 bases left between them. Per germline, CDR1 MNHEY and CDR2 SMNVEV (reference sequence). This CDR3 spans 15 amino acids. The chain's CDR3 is CASSLAGQLNQPQHF. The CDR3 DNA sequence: TGTGCCAGCAGTTTGGCTGGACAGCTCAATCAGCCCCAGCATTTT.

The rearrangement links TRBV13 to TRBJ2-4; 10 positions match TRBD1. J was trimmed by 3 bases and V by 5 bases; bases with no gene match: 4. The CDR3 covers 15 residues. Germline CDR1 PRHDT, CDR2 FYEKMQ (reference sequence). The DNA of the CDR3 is TGTGCCAGCAGCCTACGGACAGGGGGCAAAAACATTCAGTACTTC. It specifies CASSLRTGGKNIQYF.

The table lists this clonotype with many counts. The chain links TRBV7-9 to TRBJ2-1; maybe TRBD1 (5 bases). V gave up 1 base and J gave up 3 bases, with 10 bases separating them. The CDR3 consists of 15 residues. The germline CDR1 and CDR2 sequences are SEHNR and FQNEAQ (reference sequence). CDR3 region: CASSLGVTDYNEQFF. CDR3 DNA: TGTGCCAGCAGCTTAGGTGTGACAGACTACAATGAGCAGTTCTTC.

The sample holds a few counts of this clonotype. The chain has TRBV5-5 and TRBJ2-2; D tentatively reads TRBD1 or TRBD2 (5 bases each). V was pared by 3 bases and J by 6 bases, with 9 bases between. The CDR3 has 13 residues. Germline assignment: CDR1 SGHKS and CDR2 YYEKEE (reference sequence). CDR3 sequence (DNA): TGTGCCAGCAGCTCCGGGACGTCCGGGGAGCTGTTTTTT. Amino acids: CASSSGTSGELFF.

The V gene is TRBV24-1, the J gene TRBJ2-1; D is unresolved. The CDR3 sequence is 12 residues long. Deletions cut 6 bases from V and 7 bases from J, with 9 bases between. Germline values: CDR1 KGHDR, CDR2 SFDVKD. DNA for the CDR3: TGTGCCACCAGTCAAACCTCAAATGAGCAGTTCTTC. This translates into CATSQTSNEQFF.

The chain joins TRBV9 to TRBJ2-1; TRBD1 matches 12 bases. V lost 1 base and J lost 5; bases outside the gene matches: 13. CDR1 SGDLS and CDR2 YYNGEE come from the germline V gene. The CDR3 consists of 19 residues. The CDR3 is CASSVPRDRGRRANNEQFF. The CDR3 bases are TGTGCCAGCAGCGTACCCCGGGACAGGGGGCGCCGAGCAAACAATGAGCAGTTCTTC. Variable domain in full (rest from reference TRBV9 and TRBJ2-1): DSGVTQTPKHLITATGQRVTLRCSPRSGDLSVYWYQQSLDQGLQFLIQYYNGEERAKGNILERFSAQQFPDLHSELNLSSLELGDSALYFCASSVPRDRGRRANNEQFFGPGTRLTVL.

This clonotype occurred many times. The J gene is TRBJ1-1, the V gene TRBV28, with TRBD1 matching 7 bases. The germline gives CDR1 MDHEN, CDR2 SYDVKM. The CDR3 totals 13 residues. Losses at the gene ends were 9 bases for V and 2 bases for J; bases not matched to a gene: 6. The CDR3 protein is CASTTGLNTEAFF. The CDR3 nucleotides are TGTGCCAGTACGACAGGGCTTAACACTGAAGCTTTCTTT.

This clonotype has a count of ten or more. CDR3 nucleotide sequence: TGTGCCAGCGGCGACGGAGGCTACGAGCAGTACTTC. Its translation is CASGDGGYEQYF. The chain links TRBV27 to TRBJ2-7, with a possible D match to TRBD2 (5 bases). V lost 8 bases and J 3 bases, leaving 11 bases between the germline ends. Germline-derived CDR1 and CDR2 are MNHEY and SMNVEV (reference sequence). The CDR3 spans 12 residues.

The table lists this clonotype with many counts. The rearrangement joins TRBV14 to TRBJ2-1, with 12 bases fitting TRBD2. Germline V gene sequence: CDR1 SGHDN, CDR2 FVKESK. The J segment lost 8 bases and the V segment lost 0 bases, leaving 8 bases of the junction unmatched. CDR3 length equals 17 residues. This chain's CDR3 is CASSQEGTSGLKYEQFF. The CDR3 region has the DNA TGTGCCAGCAGCCAAGAGGGGACTAGCGGGCTAAAGTATGAGCAGTTCTTC.

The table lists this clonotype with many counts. The chain's CDR3 is CASSLYRTNTEAFF. In DNA form, the CDR3 reads TGTGCCAGCAGTTTATACAGGACTAACACTGAAGCTTTCTTT. This chain connects TRBV27 to TRBJ1-1; a weak D match, TRBD1 (5 bases). Trimming took 1 base from V and 2 from J, leaving 8 bases between them. Per germline, CDR1 MNHEY and CDR2 SMNVEV (reference sequence). The CDR3 has 14 residues.